This T cell receptor beta chain was sequenced for a study of blood T cell repertoires in COVID-19. On the study more broadly: COVID-19 samples collected from the United States, Italy and Spain covered acute and convalescent phases. From T cells, B-cell-depleted T cells, or PBMCs came the material, which was cDNA or gDNA.

Cohorts were assigned according to the clinical history that participants reported. The germline V and J ends were trimmed by 3 bases and 4 bases, with 9 bases remaining between them. Germline CDR1 LGHDT, CDR2 YNNKEL (reference sequence). The CDR3 has 14 amino acids. Assay: immunoSEQ multiplex PCR; the TCRdb copy retains only in-frame clones and omits some. The table records about 140,000 clones, about four fifths of them present only once. This clonotype was sampled from a man aged 35-49 years with acute COVID-19. The gene calls are TRBV3-1 (or the pseudogene TRBV3-2) and TRBJ2-2; D is perhaps TRBD1 (6 bases). Sequenced: PBMCs or T cells enriched from blood (not recorded which). This chain's CDR3 is CASSHRGITGELFF. CDR3 nucleotide sequence: TGTGCCAGCAGCCACAGGGGCATCACCGGGGAGCTGTTTTTT.